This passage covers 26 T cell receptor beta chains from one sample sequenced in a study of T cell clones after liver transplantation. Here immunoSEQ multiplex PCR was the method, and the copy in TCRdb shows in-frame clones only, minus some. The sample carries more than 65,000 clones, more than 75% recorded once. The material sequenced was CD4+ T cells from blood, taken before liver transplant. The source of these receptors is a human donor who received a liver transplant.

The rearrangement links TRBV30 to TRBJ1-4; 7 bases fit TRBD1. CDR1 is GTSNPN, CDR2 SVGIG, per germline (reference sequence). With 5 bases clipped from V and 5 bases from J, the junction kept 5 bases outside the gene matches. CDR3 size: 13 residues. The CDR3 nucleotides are TGTGCCTGGGCCGGGACAGCGAATGAAAAACTGTTTTTT. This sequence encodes CAWAGTANEKLFF. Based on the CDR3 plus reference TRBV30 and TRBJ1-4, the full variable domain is SQTIHQWPATLVQPVGSPLSLECTVEGTSNPNLYWYRQAAGRGLQLLFYSVGIGQISSEVPQNLSASRPQDRQFILSSKKLLLSDSGFYLCAWAGTANEKLFFGSGTQLSVL.

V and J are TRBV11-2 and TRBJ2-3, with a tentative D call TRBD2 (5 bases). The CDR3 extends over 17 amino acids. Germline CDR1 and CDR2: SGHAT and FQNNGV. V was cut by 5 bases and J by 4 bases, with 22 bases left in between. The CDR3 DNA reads TGTGCCAGCAGCACGCCCCTCCTCGGGGTTATGGCAGATACGCAGTATTTT. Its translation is CASSTPLLGVMADTQYF.

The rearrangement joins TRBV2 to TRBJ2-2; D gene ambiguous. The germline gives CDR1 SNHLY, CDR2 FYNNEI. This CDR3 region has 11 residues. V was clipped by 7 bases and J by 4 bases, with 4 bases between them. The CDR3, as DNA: TGTGCCAGCATGGTCACCGGGGAGCTGTTTTTT. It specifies CASMVTGELFF. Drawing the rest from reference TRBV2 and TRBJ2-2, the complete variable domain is EPEVTQTPSHQVTQMGQEVILRCVPISNHLYFYWYRQILGQKVEFLVSFYNNEISEKSEIFDDQFSVERPDGSNFTLKIRSTKLEDSAMYFCASMVTGELFFGEGSRLTVL.

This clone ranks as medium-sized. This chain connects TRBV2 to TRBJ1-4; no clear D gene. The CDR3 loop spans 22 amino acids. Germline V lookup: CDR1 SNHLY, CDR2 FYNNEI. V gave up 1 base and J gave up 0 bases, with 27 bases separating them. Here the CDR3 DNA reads TGTGCCAGCAGTGAAGTATGGATGTTAGGGAACAGAAATCTTGCAACTAATGAAAAACTGTTTTTT. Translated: CASSEVWMLGNRNLATNEKLFF.

The CDR3: CASSFVGSTDTQYF. For the CDR3, the DNA is TGTGCCAGCAGTTTCGTGGGTAGCACAGATACGCAGTATTTT. The chain carries TRBV6-5 and TRBJ2-3; D is uncertain. The CDR3 length is 14 residues. V was shortened by 4 bases and J by 0 bases, with 8 bases between the two germline ends. The germline CDR1 and CDR2 sequences are MNHEY and SVGAGI.

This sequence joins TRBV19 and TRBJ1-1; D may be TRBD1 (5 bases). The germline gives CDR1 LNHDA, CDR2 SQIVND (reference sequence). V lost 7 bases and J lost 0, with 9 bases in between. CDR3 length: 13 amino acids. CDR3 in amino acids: CASTLTVNTEAFF. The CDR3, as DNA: TGTGCCAGTACCCTGACAGTGAACACTGAAGCTTTCTTT. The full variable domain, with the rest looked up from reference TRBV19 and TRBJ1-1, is DGGITQSPKYLFRKEGQNVTLSCEQNLNHDAMYWYRQDPGQGLRLIYYSQIVNDFQKGDIAEGYSVSREKKESFPLTVTSAQKNPTAFYLCASTLTVNTEAFFGQGTRLTVV.

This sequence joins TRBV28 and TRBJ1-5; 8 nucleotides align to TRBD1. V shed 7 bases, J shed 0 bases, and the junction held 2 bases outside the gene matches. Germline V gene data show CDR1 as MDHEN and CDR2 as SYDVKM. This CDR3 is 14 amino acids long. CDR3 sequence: CASKTGGSNQPQHF. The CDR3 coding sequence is TGTGCCAGCAAAACAGGGGGTAGCAATCAGCCCCAGCATTTT.

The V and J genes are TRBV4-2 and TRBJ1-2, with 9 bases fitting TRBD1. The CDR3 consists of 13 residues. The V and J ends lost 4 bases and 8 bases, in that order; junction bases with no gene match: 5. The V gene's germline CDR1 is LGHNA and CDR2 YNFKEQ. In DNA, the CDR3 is TGTGCCAGCAGCCTTGGGGGGACAGGGGGCTACACCTTC. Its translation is CASSLGGTGGYTF.

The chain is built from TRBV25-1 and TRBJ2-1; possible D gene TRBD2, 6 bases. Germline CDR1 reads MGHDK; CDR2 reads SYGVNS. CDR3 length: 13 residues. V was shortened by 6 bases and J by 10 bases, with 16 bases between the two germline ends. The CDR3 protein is CASRWRGSGEQFF. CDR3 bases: TGTGCCAGCAGGTGGAGGGGCAGCGGGGAGCAGTTCTTC.

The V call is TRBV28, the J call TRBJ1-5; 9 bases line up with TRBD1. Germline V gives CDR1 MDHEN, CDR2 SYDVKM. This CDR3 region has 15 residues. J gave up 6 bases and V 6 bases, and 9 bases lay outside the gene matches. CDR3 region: CASSSPTGGAQPQHF. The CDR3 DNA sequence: TGTGCCAGCAGCTCACCGACAGGGGGAGCTCAGCCCCAGCATTTT. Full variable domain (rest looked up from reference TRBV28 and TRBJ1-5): DVKVTQSSRYLVKRTGEKVFLECVQDMDHENMFWYRQDPGLGLRLIYFSYDVKMKEKGDIPEGYSVSREKKERFSLILESASTNQTSMYLCASSSPTGGAQPQHFGDGTRLSIL.

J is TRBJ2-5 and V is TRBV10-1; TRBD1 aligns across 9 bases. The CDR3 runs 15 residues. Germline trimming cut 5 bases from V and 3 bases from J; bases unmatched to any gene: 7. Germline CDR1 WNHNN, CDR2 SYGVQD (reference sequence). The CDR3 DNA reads TGCGCCAGCAGTCGATGGACAGGGGCGGAAGAGACCCAGTACTTC. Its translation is CASSRWTGAEETQYF.

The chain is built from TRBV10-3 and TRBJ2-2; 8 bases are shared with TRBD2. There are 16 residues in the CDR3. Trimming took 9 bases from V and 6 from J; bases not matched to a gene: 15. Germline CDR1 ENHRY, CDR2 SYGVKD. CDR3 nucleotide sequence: TGTGCCATTAACCCCGGCAGCGGGAGTGGCTCCGGGGAGCTGTTTTTT. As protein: CAINPGSGSGSGELFF.

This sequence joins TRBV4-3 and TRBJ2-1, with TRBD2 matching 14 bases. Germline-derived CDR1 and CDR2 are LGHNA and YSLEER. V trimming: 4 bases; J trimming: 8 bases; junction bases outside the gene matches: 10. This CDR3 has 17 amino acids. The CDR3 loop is CASSRGLAGDLRDEQFF. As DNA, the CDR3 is TGCGCCAGCAGCCGGGGACTAGCGGGAGACCTAAGGGATGAGCAGTTCTTC.

The CDR3 is CSADRSLQETQYF. CDR3 in DNA: TGCAGCGCGGATCGGAGTCTTCAAGAGACCCAGTACTTC. The chain combines TRBV29-1 with TRBJ2-5; the D is unclear. The V gene lost 7 bases and the J gene lost 2 bases, with 14 bases spanning the gap. The length of the CDR3 is 13 residues. The germline CDR1 and CDR2 sequences are SQVTM and ANQGSEA.

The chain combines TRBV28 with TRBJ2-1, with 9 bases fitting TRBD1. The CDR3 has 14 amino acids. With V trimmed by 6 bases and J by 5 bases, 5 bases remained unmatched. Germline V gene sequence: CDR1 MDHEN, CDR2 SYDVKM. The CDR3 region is CASRRTGEHNEQFF. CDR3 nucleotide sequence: TGTGCCAGCAGAAGGACAGGGGAACACAATGAGCAGTTCTTC.

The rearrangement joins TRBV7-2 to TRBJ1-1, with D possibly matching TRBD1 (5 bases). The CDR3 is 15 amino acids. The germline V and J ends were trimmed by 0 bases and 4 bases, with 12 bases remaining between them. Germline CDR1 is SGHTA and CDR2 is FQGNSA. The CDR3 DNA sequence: TGTGCCAGCAGCTTAGCGACGGGGGGAGGCACTGAAGCTTTCTTT. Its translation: CASSLATGGGTEAFF.

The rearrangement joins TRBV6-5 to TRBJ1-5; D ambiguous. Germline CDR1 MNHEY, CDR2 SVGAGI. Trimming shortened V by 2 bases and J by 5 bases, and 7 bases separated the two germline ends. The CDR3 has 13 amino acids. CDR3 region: CASSYKLDQPQHF. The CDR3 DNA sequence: TGTGCCAGCAGTTACAAACTCGATCAGCCCCAGCATTTT.

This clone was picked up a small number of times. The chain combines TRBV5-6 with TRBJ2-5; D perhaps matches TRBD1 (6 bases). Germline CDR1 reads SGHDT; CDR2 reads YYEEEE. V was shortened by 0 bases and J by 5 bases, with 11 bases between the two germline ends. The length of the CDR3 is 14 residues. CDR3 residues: CASSLVRGSETQYF. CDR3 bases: TGTGCCAGCAGCTTGGTGAGGGGGTCGGAGACCCAGTACTTC.

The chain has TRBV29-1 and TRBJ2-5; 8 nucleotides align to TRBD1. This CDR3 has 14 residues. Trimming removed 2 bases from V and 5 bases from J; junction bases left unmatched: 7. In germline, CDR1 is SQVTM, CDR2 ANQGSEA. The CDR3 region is CSVEFTGGRETQYF. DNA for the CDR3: TGCAGCGTTGAATTTACAGGGGGTAGGGAGACCCAGTACTTC.

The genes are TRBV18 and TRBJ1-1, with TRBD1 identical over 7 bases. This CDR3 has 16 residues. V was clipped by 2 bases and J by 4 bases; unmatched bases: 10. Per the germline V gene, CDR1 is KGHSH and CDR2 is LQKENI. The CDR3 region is CASSPSQGGFSTEAFF. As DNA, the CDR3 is TGTGCCAGCTCACCATCGCAGGGGGGTTTTTCCACTGAAGCTTTCTTT.

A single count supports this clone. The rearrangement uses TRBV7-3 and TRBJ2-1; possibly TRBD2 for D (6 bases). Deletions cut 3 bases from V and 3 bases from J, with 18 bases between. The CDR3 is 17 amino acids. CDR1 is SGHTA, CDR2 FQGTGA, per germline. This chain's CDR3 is CASSFSPSSARYNEQFF. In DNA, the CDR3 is TGTGCCAGCAGCTTTTCCCCCTCTAGCGCCCGCTACAATGAGCAGTTCTTC.

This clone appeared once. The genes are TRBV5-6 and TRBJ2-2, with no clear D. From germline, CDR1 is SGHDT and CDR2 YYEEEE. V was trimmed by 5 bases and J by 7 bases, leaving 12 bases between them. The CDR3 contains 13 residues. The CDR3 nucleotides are TGTGCCAGCAGTCGAGTAGGTGGCGGGGAGCTGTTTTTT. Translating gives CASSRVGGGELFF.

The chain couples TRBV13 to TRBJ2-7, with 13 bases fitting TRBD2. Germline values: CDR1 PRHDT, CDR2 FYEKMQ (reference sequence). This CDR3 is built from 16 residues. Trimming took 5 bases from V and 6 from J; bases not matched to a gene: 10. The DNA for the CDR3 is TGTGCCAGCAGCAATAGACTAGCGGGAGGTTCGCCCGAGCAGTACTTC. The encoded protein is CASSNRLAGGSPEQYF.

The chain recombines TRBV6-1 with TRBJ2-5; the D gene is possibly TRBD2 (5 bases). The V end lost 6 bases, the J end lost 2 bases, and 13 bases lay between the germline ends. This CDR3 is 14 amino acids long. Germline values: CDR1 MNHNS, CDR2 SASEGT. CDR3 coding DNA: TGTGCCAGCAGGGACCCCACTAGACAAGAGACCCAGTACTTC. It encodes CASRDPTRQETQYF.

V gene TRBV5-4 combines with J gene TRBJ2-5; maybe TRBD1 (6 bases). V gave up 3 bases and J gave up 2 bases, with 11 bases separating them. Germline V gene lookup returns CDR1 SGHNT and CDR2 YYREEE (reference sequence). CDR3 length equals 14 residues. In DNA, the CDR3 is TGTGCCAGCAGCTCACGGACAGAACAAGAGACCCAGTACTTC. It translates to CASSSRTEQETQYF.

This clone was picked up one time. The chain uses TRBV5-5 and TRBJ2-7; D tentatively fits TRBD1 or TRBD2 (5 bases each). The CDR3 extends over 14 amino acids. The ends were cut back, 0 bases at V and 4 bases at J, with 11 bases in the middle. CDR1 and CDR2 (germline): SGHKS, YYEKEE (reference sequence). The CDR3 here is CASSLGGVGYEQYF. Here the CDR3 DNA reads TGTGCCAGCAGCTTGGGAGGGGTCGGGTACGAGCAGTACTTC.